This TCR beta chain was recovered during a study of T cells in Graves' hyperthyroidism and ophthalmopathy. Broader study findings: Ophthalmopathy was predicted by the model a median of 6.5 months ahead of onset. Blood also showed most of the thyroid clonotypes that were expanded above 0.001. Stable hyperthyroidism and ophthalmopathy were separated using 13 V-J signatures.

Note on this clonotype: The antigen is undetermined.

RNA transcripts were the template for amplifying TCR beta CDR3 regions. TCR CDR3 underwent first-round RT-PCR with the HTBI primer set. Each CDR3 protein is one row after TCRdb ran MiXCR on the multiplex PCR reads. Of roughly 500,000 distinct CDR3 sequences listed, roughly 50% are singletons. The sequenced sample consisted of peripheral blood or thyroid tissue (not recorded which). The sequence was obtained from an adult woman with Graves' disease, either hyperthyroidism or ophthalmopathy (not recorded which).

Here the CDR3 DNA reads TGTGCCAGCAGCCTGGACAGAACTAATGAAAAACTGTTTTTT. Residues: CASSLDRTNEKLFF. The V call is TRBV5-4, the J call TRBJ1-4; D perhaps matches TRBD1 (6 bases). With 4 bases removed from V and 1 base from J, the gap between germline ends came to 8 bases. The CDR3 is 14 residues long. From germline, CDR1 is SGHNT and CDR2 YYREEE (reference sequence).